One and the same sample provided the 7 T cell receptor beta chains below, sequenced in a study of T-cell memory formation after mild COVID-19. TCRdb called the 5' RACE reads again in MiXCR, with one record for every CDR3 protein. In the table there are some 210,000 distinct CDR3 sequences, roughly a tenth of which are singletons. The material sequenced was PBMCs or a T cell subset sorted from them (not recorded which). The receptor set was obtained from a young man who had mild COVID-19 (a few samples of this study predate the infection). Cell type and time point are not known.

There are many counts of this clonotype. V usage is TRBV5-1 and J usage is TRBJ2-1, with 12 positions matching TRBD2. The CDR3 length is 15 residues. With V trimmed by 4 bases and J by 6 bases, 5 bases remained unmatched. Germline V gene data show CDR1 as SGHRS and CDR2 as YFSETQ. CDR3 sequence reads: CASSALAGGGNEQFF. In nucleotides, the CDR3 is TGCGCCAGCAGCGCCCTAGCGGGGGGGGGCAATGAGCAGTTCTTC.

This chain joins TRBV12-3 or TRBV12-4 and TRBJ1-4; the match to TRBD1 covers 7 bases. The CDR3 length is 17 residues. Trimming removed 2 bases from V and 2 bases from J; junction bases left unmatched: 8. This CDR3 reads CASSLRWRGQTNEKLFF. CDR3 in DNA: TGTGCCAGCAGTTTACGTTGGAGGGGGCAGACTAATGAAAAACTGTTTTTT.

This clonotype came up a few times. The rearrangement links TRBV7-2 to TRBJ2-1; 10 bases fit TRBD1. Germline V CDR1 and CDR2: SGHTA, FQGNSA. The CDR3 covers 14 residues. J gave up 8 bases and V 6 bases, and 7 bases lay outside the gene matches. CDR3 in DNA: TGTGCCAGCAGACTCCGGGACAGGGGCTATGAGCAGTTCTTC. Its protein is CASRLRDRGYEQFF.

This clonotype was picked up a small number of times. The chain is built from TRBV12-3 or TRBV12-4 and TRBJ1-2; weak D call: TRBD1 (5 bases). V lost 5 bases to trimming and J lost 5 bases, with 18 bases between them. This CDR3 region has 15 residues. CDR3 residues: CASSPRQPTAYGYTF. Here the CDR3 DNA reads TGTGCCAGCAGTCCGAGACAGCCCACGGCATATGGCTACACCTTC.

The rearrangement links TRBV5-6 to TRBJ2-5, with 7 bases aligning to TRBD2. The CDR3 contains 13 residues. Germline V gene data show CDR1 as SGHDT and CDR2 as YYEEEE. The V and J ends lost 4 bases and 4 bases, in that order; junction bases with no gene match: 4. The CDR3 DNA reads as TGTGCCAGCAGCCGGACTAGGGCAGAGACCCAGTACTTC. This translates into CASSRTRAETQYF.

The CDR3 reads CATRPPGYGYTF. CDR3 coding DNA: TGTGCCACCAGACCCCCTGGCTATGGCTACACCTTC. The chain employs TRBV24-1 and TRBJ1-2, with D unclear. The germline CDR1 and CDR2 sequences are KGHDR and SFDVKD. V lost 7 bases and J 4 bases, leaving 9 bases between the germline ends. The CDR3 sequence is 12 residues long.

The chain recombines TRBV25-1 with TRBJ1-4; 9 bases match TRBD1. Germline V gene data show CDR1 as MGHDK and CDR2 as SYGVNS. The CDR3 is 15 amino acids. J lost 6 bases, V lost 3 bases, and 5 bases had no gene match. CDR3 in amino acids: CASSDPGQGHEKLFF. CDR3 DNA sequence: TGTGCCAGCAGTGACCCGGGACAGGGCCATGAAAAACTGTTTTTT.